This TCR beta chain is from a study of CD8 T cells in ankylosing spondylitis. Study findings and constraints: Clones linked to the disease showed a CD8+ phenotype. They occurred at relatively low frequencies in peripheral blood. Some motif variants were previously reported in reactive arthritis synovial fluid and blood. What seemed typical of ankylosing spondylitis blood was a TCR beta motif built from several highly homologous variants.

Quantitative molecular-barcoded 5'-RACE generated the TCR beta libraries. TCRdb passed the 5' RACE reads through MiXCR, listing each CDR3 protein once. The sample holds nearly 350,000 distinct CDR3 sequences; roughly 14% are singletons and the top ten take less than 1.1%. The germline CDR1 and CDR2 sequences are SGHRS and YFSETQ. The V end lost 0 bases, the J end lost 7 bases, and 13 bases lay between the germline ends. CDR3 length equals 15 residues. This clonotype was detected a few times. What it binds is not known. V usage is TRBV5-1 and J usage is TRBJ1-4; tentatively, D is TRBD1 (5 bases). The clonotype originates from a male donor with ankylosing spondylitis or in good health (not recorded which). Sequencing was carried out using blood, either unsorted or a sorted T cell fraction (not recorded which). Here the CDR3 reads CASSLAGTSSEKLFF. The CDR3 bases are TGCGCCAGCAGCTTGGCCGGGACCAGTTCTGAAAAACTGTTTTTT.